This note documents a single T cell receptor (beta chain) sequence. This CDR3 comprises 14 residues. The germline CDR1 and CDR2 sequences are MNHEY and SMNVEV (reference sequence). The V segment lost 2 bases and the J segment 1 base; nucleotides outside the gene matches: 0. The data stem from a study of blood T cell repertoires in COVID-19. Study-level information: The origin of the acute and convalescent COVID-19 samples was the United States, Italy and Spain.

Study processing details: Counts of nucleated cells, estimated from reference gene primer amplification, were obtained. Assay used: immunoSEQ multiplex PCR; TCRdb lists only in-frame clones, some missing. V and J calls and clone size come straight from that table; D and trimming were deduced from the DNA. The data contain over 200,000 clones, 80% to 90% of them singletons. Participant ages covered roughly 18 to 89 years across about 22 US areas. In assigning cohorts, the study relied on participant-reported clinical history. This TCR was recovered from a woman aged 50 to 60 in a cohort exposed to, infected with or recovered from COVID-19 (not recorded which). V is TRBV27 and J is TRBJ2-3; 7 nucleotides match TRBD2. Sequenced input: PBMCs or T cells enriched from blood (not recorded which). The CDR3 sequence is CASSLRGGTDTQYF. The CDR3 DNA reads TGTGCCAGCAGTTTACGGGGGGGCACAGATACGCAGTATTTT.